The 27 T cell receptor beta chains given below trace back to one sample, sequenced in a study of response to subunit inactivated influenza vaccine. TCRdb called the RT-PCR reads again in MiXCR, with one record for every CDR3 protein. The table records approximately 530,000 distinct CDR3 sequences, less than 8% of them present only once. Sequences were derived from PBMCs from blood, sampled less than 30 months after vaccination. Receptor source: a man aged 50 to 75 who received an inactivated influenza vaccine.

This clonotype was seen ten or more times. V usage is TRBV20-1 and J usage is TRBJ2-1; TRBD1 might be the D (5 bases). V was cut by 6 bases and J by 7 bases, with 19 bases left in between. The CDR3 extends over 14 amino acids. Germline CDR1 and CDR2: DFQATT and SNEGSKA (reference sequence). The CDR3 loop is CSAERPKGVNEQFF. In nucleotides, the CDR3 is TGCAGTGCGGAGAGGCCAAAAGGGGTTAATGAGCAGTTCTTC.

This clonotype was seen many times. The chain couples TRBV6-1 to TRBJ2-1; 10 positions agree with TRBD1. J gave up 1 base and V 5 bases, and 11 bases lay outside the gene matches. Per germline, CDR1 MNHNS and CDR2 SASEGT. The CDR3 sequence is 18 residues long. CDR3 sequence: CASSQTGGLTSSYNEQFF. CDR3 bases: TGTGCCAGCAGTCAGACAGGGGGCTTGACCTCTTCCTACAATGAGCAGTTCTTC.

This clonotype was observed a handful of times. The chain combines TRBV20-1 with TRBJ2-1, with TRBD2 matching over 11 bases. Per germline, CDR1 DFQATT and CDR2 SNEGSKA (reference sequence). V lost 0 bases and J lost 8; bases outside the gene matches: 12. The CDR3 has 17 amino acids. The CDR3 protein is CSARDLGTSGRSDEQFF. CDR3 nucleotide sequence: TGCAGTGCTAGAGATCTTGGCACTAGCGGGAGATCTGATGAGCAGTTCTTC.

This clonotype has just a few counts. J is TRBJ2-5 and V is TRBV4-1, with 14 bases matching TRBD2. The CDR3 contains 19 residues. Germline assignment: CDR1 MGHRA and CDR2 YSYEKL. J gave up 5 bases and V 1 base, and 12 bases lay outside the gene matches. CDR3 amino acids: CASSQAPRTSGGRRETQYF. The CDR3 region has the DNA TGCGCCAGCAGCCAAGCACCCCGGACTAGCGGGGGGAGAAGGGAGACCCAGTACTTC.

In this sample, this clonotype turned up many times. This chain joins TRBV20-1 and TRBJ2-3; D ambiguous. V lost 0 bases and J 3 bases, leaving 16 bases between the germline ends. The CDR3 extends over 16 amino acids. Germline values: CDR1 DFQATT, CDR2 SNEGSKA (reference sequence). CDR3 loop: CSARDLEDFRTDTQYF. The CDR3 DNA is TGCAGTGCTAGAGATCTCGAGGATTTCCGTACAGATACGCAGTATTTT.

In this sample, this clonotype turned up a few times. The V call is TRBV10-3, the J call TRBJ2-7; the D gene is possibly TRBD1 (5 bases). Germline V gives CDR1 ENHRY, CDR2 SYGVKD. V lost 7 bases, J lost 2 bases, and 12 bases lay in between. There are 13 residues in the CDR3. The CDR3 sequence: CAITQGEPYEQYF. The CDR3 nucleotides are TGTGCCATCACTCAAGGGGAACCCTACGAGCAGTACTTC.

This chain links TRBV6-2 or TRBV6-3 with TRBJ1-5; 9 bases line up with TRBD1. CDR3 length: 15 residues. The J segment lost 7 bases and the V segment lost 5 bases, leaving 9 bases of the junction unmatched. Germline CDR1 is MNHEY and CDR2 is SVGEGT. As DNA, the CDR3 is TGTGCCAGCAGTGCCCCCGAGGACAGGGGCCAGCCCCAGCATTTT. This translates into CASSAPEDRGQPQHF.

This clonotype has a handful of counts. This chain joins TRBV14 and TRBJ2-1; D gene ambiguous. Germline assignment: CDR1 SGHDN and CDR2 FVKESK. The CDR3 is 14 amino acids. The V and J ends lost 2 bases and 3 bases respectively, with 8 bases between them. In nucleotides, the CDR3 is TGTGCCAGCAGCCAATCCGGATACTACAATGAGCAGTTCTTC. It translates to CASSQSGYYNEQFF.

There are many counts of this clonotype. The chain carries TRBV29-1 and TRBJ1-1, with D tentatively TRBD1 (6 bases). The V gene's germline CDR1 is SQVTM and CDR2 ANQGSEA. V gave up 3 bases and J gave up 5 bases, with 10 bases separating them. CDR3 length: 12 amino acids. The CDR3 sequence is CSVDQGGTEAFF. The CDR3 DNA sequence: TGCAGCGTTGACCAAGGGGGAACTGAAGCTTTCTTT.

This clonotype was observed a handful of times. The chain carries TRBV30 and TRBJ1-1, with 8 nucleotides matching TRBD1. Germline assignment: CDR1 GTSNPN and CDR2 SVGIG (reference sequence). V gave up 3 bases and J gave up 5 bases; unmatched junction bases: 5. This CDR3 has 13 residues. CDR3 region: CAWRVQGGTEAFF. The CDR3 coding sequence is TGTGCCTGGAGGGTACAGGGGGGGACTGAAGCTTTCTTT.

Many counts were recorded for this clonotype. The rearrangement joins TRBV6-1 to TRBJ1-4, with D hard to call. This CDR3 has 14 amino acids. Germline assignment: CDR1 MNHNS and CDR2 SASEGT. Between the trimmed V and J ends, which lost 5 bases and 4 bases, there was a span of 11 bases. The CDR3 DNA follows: TGTGCCAGCAGTCGATACGGGGTTAATGAAAAACTGTTTTTT. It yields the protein CASSRYGVNEKLFF.

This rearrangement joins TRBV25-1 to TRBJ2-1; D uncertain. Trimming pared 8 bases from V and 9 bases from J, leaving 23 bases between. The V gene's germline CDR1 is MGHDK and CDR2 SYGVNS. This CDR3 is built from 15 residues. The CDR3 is CASPPLETTKGEQFF. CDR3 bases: TGTGCCAGCCCCCCTCTAGAAACGACCAAGGGTGAGCAGTTCTTC.

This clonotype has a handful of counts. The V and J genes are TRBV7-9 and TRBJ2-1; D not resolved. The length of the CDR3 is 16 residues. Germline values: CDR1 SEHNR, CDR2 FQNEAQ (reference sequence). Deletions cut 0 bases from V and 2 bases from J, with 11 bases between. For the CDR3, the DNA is TGTGCCAGCAGCTTAGCGACGAGACATGCCTACAATGAGCAGTTCTTC. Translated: CASSLATRHAYNEQFF. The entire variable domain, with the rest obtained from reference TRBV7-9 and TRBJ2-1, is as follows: DTGVSQNPRHKITKRGQNVTFRCDPISEHNRLYWYRQTLGQGPEFLTYFQNEAQLEKSRLLSDRFSAERPKGSFSTLEIQRTEQGDSAMYLCASSLATRHAYNEQFFGPGTRLTVL.

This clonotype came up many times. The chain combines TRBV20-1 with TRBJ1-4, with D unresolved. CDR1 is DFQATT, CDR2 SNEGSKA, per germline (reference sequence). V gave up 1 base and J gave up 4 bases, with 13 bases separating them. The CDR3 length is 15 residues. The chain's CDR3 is CSARVPGDYNEKLFF. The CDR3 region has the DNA TGCAGTGCTAGAGTACCAGGAGACTATAATGAAAAACTGTTTTTT.

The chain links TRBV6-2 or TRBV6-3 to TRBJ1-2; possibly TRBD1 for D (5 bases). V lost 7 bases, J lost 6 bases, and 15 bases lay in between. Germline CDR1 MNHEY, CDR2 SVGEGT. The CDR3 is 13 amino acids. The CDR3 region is CASTRGGFDGYTF. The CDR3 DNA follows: TGTGCCAGCACCCGCGGGGGGTTCGATGGCTACACCTTC.

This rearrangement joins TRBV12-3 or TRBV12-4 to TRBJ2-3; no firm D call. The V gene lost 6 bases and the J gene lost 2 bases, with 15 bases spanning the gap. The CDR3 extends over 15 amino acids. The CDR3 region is CASSPLGPVTDTQYF. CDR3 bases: TGTGCCAGCAGCCCGCTAGGCCCCGTCACAGATACGCAGTATTTT.

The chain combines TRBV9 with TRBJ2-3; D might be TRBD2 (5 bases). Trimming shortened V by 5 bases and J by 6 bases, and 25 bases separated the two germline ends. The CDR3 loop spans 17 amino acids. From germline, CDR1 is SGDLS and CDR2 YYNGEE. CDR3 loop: CASSVVGRTREMDTQYF. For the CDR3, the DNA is TGTGCCAGCAGTGTCGTTGGACGGACTCGCGAAATGGATACGCAGTATTTT. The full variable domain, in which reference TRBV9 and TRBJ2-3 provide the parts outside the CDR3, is DSGVTQTPKHLITATGQRVTLRCSPRSGDLSVYWYQQSLDQGLQFLIQYYNGEERAKGNILERFSAQQFPDLHSELNLSSLELGDSALYFCASSVVGRTREMDTQYFGPGTRLTVL.

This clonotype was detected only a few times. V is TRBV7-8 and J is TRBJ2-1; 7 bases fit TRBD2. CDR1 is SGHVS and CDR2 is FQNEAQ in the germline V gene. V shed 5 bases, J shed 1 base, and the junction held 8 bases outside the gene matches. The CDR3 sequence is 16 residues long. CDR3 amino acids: CASSVYTSVSYNEQFF. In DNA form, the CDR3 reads TGTGCCAGCAGCGTGTACACTAGCGTTTCCTACAATGAGCAGTTCTTC.

Written as DNA, the CDR3 is TGCAGTGCCGCGCAAACAGGGCTCCAAGAGACCCAGTACTTC. It specifies CSAAQTGLQETQYF. The rearrangement uses TRBV20-1 and TRBJ2-5, with a possible D match to TRBD1 (6 bases). CDR1 and CDR2 from the germline V gene are DFQATT and SNEGSKA (reference sequence). The CDR3 sequence is 14 residues long. V lost 6 bases, J lost 1 base, and 15 bases lay in between.

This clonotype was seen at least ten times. CDR3 in amino acids: CASSLDGTGGKDTQYF. In nucleotides, the CDR3 is TGCGCCAGCAGCTTGGATGGGACAGGGGGGAAAGATACGCAGTATTTT. The chain combines TRBV5-1 with TRBJ2-3, with 11 bases aligning to TRBD1. Per germline, CDR1 SGHRS and CDR2 YFSETQ. V dropped 0 bases and J dropped 5; count of bases not matched to a gene: 5. The CDR3 extends over 16 amino acids. The full variable domain, in which reference TRBV5-1 and TRBJ2-3 provide the parts outside the CDR3, is KAGVTQTPRYLIKTRGQQVTLSCSPISGHRSVSWYQQTPGQGLQFLFEYFSETQRNKGNFPGRFSGRQFSNSRSEMNVSTLELGDSALYLCASSLDGTGGKDTQYFGPGTRLTVL.

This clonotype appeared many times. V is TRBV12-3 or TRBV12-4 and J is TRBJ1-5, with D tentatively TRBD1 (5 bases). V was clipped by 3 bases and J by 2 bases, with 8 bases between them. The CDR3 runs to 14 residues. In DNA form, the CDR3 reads TGTGCCAGCAGTTTTCGGGGGGGCAATCAGCCCCAGCATTTT. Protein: CASSFRGGNQPQHF.

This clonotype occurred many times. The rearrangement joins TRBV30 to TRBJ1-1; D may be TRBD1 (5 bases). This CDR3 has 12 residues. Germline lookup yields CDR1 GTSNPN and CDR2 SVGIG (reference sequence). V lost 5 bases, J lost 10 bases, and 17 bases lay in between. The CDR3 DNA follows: TGTGCCTGGTCACTCCATGGGGACGGAGCTTTCTTT. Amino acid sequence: CAWSLHGDGAFF.

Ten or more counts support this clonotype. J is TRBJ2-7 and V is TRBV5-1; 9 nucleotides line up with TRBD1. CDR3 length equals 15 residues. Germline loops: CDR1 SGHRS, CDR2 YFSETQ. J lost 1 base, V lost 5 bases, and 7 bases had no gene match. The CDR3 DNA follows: TGCGCCAGCAGTCACCCGGGACAGGGATCCTACGAGCAGTACTTC. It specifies CASSHPGQGSYEQYF.

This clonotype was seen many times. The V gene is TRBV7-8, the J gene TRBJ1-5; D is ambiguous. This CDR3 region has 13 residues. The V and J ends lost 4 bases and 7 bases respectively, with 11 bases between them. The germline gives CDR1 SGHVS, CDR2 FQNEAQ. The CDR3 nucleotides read TGTGCCAGCAGCTCTGGGTTTGTGCAGCCCCAGCATTTT. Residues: CASSSGFVQPQHF.

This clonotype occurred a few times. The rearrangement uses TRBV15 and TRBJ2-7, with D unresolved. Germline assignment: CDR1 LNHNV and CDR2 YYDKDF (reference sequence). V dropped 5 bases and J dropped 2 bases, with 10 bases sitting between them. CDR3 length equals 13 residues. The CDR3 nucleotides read TGTGCCACCAGCTTAGAACAGACCTACGAGCAGTACTTC. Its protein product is CATSLEQTYEQYF.

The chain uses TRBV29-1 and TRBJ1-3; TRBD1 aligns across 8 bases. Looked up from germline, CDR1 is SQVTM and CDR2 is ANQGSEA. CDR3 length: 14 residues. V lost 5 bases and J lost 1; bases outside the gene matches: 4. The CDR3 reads CSVRDRRSGNTIYF. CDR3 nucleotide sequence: TGCAGCGTTCGGGACAGGCGATCTGGAAACACCATATATTTT.

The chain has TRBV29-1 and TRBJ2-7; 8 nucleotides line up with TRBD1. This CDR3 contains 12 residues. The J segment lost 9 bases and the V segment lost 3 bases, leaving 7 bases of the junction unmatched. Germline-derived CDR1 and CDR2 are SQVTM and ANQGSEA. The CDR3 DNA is TGCAGCGTTGACGGGCAGGGGGCTGGGCAGTACTTC. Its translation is CSVDGQGAGQYF.